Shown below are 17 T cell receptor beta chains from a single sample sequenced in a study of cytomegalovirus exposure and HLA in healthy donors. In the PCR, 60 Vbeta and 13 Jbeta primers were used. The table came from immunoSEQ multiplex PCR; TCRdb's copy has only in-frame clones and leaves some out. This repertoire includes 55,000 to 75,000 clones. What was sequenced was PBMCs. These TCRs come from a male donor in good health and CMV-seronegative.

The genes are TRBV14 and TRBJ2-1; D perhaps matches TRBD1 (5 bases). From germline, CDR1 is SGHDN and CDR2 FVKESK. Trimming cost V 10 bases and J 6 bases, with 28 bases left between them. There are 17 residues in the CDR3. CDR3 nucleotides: TGTGCCATCCCAACCCGGACAAGGGGAACATTTACCAATGAGCAGTTCTTC. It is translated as CAIPTRTRGTFTNEQFF.

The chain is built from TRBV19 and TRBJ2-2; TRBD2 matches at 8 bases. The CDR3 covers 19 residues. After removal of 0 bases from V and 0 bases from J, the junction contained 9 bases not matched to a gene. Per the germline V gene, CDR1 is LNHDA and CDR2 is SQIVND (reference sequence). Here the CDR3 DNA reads TGTGCCAGTAGTATAGATACCTACCTAGCGGGCACGAACACCGGGGAGCTGTTTTTT. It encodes CASSIDTYLAGTNTGELFF.

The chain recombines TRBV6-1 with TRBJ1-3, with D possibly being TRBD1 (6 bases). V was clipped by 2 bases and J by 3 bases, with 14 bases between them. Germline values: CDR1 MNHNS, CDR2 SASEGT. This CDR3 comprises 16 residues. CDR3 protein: CASSENPGAGGNTIYF. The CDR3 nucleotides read TGTGCCAGCAGTGAAAACCCAGGGGCAGGTGGAAACACCATATATTTT.

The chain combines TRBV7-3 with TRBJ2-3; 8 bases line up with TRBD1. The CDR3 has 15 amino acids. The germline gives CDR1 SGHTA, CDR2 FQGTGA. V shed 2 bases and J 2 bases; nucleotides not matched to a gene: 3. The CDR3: CASSLGQGTTDTQYF. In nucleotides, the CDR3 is TGTGCCAGCAGCTTAGGACAGGGAACCACAGATACGCAGTATTTT.

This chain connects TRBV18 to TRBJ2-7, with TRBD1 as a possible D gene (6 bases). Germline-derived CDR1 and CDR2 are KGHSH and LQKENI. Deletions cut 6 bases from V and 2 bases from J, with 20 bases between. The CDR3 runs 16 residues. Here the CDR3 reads CASSPIQGQSAYEQYF. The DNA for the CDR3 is TGTGCCAGCTCTCCAATACAGGGCCAGAGCGCCTACGAGCAGTACTTC.

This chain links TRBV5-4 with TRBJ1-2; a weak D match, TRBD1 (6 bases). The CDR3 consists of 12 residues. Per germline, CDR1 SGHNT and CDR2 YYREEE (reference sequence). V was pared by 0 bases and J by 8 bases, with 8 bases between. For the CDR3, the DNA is TGTGCCAGCAGCTTGGCCCAGGGGGGCTACACCTTC. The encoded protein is CASSLAQGGYTF. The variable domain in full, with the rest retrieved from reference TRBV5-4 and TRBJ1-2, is ETGVTQSPTHLIKTRGQQVTLRCSSQSGHNTVSWYQQALGQGPQFIFQYYREEENGRGNFPPRFSGLQFPNYSSELNVNALELDDSALYLCASSLAQGGYTFGSGTRLTVV.

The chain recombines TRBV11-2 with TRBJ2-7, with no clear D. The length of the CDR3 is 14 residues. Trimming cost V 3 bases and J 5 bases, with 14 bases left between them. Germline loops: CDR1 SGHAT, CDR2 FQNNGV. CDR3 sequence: CASSLGTPLDEQYF. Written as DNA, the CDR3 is TGTGCCAGCAGCTTGGGCACTCCTCTGGACGAGCAGTACTTC.

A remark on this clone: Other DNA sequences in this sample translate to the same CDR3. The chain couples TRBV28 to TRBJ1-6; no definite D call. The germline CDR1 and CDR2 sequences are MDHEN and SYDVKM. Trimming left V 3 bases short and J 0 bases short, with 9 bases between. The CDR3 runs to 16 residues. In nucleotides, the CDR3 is TGTGCCAGCAGTTTTGCAGGCCGCTCCTATAATTCACCCCTCCACTTT. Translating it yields CASSFAGRSYNSPLHF. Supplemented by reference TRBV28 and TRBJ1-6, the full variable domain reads DVKVTQSSRYLVKRTGEKVFLECVQDMDHENMFWYRQDPGLGLRLIYFSYDVKMKEKGDIPEGYSVSREKKERFSLILESASTNQTSMYLCASSFAGRSYNSPLHFGNGTRLTVT.

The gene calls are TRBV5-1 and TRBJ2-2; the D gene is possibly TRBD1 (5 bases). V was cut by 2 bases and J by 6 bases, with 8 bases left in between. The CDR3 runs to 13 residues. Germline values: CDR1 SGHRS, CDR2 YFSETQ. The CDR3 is CASSFQGAGELFF. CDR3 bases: TGCGCCAGCAGCTTTCAGGGCGCCGGGGAGCTGTTTTTT.

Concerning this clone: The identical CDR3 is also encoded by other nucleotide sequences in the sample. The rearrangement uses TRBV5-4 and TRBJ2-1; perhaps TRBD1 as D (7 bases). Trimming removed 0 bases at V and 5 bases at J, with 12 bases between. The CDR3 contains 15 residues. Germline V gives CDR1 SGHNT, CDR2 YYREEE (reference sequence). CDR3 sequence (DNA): TGTGCCAGCAGCTTGGCAGGGGGGACCGACAATGAGCAGTTCTTC. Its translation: CASSLAGGTDNEQFF.

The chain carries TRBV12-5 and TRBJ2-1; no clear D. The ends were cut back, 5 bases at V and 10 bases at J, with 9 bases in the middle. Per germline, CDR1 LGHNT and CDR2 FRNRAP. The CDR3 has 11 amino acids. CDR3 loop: CASGLTREQFF. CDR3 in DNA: TGTGCTAGTGGTCTCACTCGAGAGCAGTTCTTC.

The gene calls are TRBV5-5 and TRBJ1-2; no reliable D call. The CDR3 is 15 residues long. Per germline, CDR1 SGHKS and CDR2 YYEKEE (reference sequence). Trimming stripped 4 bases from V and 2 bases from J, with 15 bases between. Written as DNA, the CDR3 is TGTGCCAGCAGCCCCTTCGACGGAGTAAACTATGGCTACACCTTC. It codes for CASSPFDGVNYGYTF.

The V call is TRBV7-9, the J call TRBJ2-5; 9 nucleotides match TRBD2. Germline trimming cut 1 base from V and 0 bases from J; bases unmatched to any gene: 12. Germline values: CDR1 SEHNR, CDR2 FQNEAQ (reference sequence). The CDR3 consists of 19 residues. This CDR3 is CASSLGKTSGVGYQETQYF. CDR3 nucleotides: TGTGCCAGCAGCTTAGGGAAGACTAGCGGAGTGGGGTACCAAGAGACCCAGTACTTC.

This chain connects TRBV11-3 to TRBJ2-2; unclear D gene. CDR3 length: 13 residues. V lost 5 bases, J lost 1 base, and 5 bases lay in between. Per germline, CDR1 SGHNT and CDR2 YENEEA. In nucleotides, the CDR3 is TGTGCCAGCAGCCCCTTGAACACCGGGGAGCTGTTTTTT. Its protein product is CASSPLNTGELFF.

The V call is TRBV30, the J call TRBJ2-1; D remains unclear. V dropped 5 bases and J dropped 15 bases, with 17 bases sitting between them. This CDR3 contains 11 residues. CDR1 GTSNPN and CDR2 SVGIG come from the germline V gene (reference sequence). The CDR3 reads CAWVYATSTFF. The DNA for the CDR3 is TGTGCCTGGGTATACGCGACAAGTACGTTCTTC.

The CDR3 here is CASSASGLGGGPRTDTQYF. As DNA, the CDR3 is TGTGCCAGCAGCGCTTCCGGGCTTGGCGGGGGTCCTCGCACAGATACGCAGTATTTT. The rearrangement uses TRBV9 and TRBJ2-3, with 7 bases aligning to TRBD2. The length of the CDR3 is 19 residues. Germline V gene sequence: CDR1 SGDLS, CDR2 YYNGEE. V shed 3 bases, J shed 1 base, and the junction held 17 bases outside the gene matches.

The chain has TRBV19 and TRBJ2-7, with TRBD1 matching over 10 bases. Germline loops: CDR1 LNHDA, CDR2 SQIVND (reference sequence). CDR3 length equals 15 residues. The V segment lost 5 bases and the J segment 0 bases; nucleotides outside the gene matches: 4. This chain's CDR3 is CASSFRDRGSYEQYF. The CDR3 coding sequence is TGTGCCAGTAGTTTCCGGGACAGGGGCTCCTACGAGCAGTACTTC.